The text below deals with one TCR beta chain. The CDR3 contains 15 residues. Trimming at V came to 5 bases and at J to 7 bases, leaving 10 bases not matched to a gene. Germline-derived CDR1 and CDR2 are SEHNR and FQNEAQ (reference sequence). Each CDR3 protein gets one entry after TCRdb re-called the RT-PCR reads with MiXCR. The sample lists roughly 940,000 distinct CDR3 sequences; roughly 18% were seen once. This sample was included in a study of patients and donors after allogeneic stem cell transplantation. Sequenced: blood, either unsorted or a sorted T cell fraction (not recorded which). This chain uses TRBV7-9 with TRBJ2-1; 8 bases fit TRBD2. The clonotype originates from a human donor who was either an allogeneic HSCT recipient or a stem cell or donor lymphocyte infusion donor (not recorded which). It is not recorded whose cells these are; they may come from a transplant donor. The CDR3 DNA is TGTGCCAGCAGCGTTACTAGCGGCCTTAGGAATGAGCAGTTCTTC. This gives the protein CASSVTSGLRNEQFF. The complete variable domain, with remaining parts taken from reference TRBV7-9 and TRBJ2-1, reads DTGVSQNPRHKITKRGQNVTFRCDPISEHNRLYWYRQTLGQGPEFLTYFQNEAQLEKSRLLSDRFSAERPKGSFSTLEIQRTEQGDSAMYLCASSVTSGLRNEQFFGPGTRLTVL.